Following are 16 T cell receptor beta chains from one sample sequenced in a study of T cells in Graves' hyperthyroidism and ophthalmopathy. Amplified regions were TCR beta CDR3 sequences from RNA transcripts. HTBI primers were the set used in a first-round RT-PCR of the TCR CDR3. TCRdb analysed the multiplex PCR reads with MiXCR anew, one entry per CDR3 protein. The data hold under 500,000 distinct CDR3 sequences, with over 12% observed a single time. Source material: blood. These receptors all come from a man aged 45 to 65 with Graves' ophthalmopathy.

J is TRBJ2-7 and V is TRBV27; 8 positions match TRBD1. Germline CDR1 is MNHEY and CDR2 is SMNVEV (reference sequence). Trimming took 5 bases from V and 0 from J; bases not matched to a gene: 9. CDR3 length: 16 residues. In DNA form, the CDR3 reads TGTGCCAGCAGTCCCCGGACAGGGAGGAGCTCCTACGAGCAGTACTTC. It encodes CASSPRTGRSSYEQYF.

This clonotype has a single count. The chain uses TRBV20-1 and TRBJ2-7; perhaps TRBD1 as D (7 bases). The germline V gene encodes CDR1 DFQATT and CDR2 SNEGSKA (reference sequence). This CDR3 spans 13 amino acids. Trimming took 6 bases from V and 3 from J, leaving 15 bases between them. The CDR3 loop reads CSAGGQLLYEQYF. The CDR3 coding sequence is TGCAGTGCCGGGGGACAGCTCCTCTACGAGCAGTACTTC.

This clonotype has a handful of counts. The chain recombines TRBV29-1 with TRBJ2-3; D remains unclear. CDR1 is SQVTM and CDR2 is ANQGSEA in the germline V gene. CDR3 length: 12 amino acids. V was trimmed by 6 bases and J by 1 base, leaving 8 bases between them. Here the CDR3 reads CSVEIGTDTQYF. The DNA of the CDR3 is TGCAGCGTCGAGATTGGCACAGATACGCAGTATTTT.

CDR3 coding DNA: TGTGCCAGCAGTGAATTTCGGAACAGGGGGGGAAAACAGTACTTC. Amino acids: CASSEFRNRGGKQYF. The chain recombines TRBV25-1 with TRBJ2-4, with TRBD1 as a possible D gene (8 bases). CDR3 size: 15 residues. V gave up 1 base and J gave up 13 bases, with 20 bases separating them. Per germline, CDR1 MGHDK and CDR2 SYGVNS.

In its sample, this clonotype was seen many times. V is TRBV29-1 and J is TRBJ2-7; the match to TRBD2 covers 7 bases. The germline V gene encodes CDR1 SQVTM and CDR2 ANQGSEA. J was trimmed by 4 bases and V by 1 base; bases with no gene match: 4. The length of the CDR3 is 13 residues. The CDR3 protein is CSVEGTREYEQYF. The CDR3 DNA is TGCAGCGTTGAAGGGACTAGGGAGTACGAGCAGTACTTC.

This clonotype was found many times. The J gene is TRBJ1-5, the V gene TRBV2; D call uncertain. The CDR3 spans 13 residues. Germline CDR1 and CDR2: SNHLY and FYNNEI. Trimming removed 4 bases at V and 4 bases at J, with 8 bases between. DNA of the CDR3: TGTGCCAGCAGTGTCCGGGAAAATCAGCCCCAGCATTTT. This codes for CASSVRENQPQHF.

This clonotype showed up many times. The chain uses TRBV3-1 and TRBJ2-2; perhaps TRBD2 as D (6 bases). CDR1 and CDR2 (germline): LGHDT, YNNKEL (reference sequence). The CDR3 has 14 residues. Trimming removed 6 bases at V and 4 bases at J, with 12 bases between. CDR3 region: CASREAGITGELFF. CDR3 in DNA: TGTGCCAGCAGAGAGGCGGGAATCACCGGGGAGCTGTTTTTT.

This clonotype was found many times. This chain connects TRBV29-1 to TRBJ1-1; D may be TRBD1 (5 bases). CDR1 and CDR2 (germline): SQVTM, ANQGSEA. Trimming took 6 bases from V and 2 from J, leaving 16 bases between them. CDR3 length: 14 residues. CDR3 residues: CSVLRGAGNTEAFF. CDR3 nucleotides: TGCAGCGTCCTGAGGGGAGCAGGAAACACTGAAGCTTTCTTT.

CDR3: CAWQTGGTDTQYF. The CDR3 region has the DNA TGTGCCTGGCAGACAGGGGGCACAGATACGCAGTATTTT. This chain uses TRBV30 with TRBJ2-3, with 8 bases matching TRBD1. The CDR3 runs 13 residues. V was pared by 5 bases and J by 1 base, with 2 bases of the junction left unmatched. Germline V gene lookup returns CDR1 GTSNPN and CDR2 SVGIG (reference sequence).

This clonotype turned up a few times. The V gene is TRBV19, the J gene TRBJ2-2, with D uncertain. V was trimmed by 3 bases and J by 5 bases, leaving 16 bases between them. This CDR3 region has 16 residues. Germline values: CDR1 LNHDA, CDR2 SQIVND (reference sequence). CDR3 coding DNA: TGTGCCAGTAGTATCTACGGACCCAAGAGGACCGGGGAGCTGTTTTTT. Residues: CASSIYGPKRTGELFF.

Regarding this clonotype: This could be a read error, since a much larger clone is one nucleotide away. This chain links TRBV20-1 with TRBJ2-1; 9 nucleotides align to TRBD1. CDR3 length: 15 residues. The germline V gene has CDR1 DFQATT and CDR2 SNEGSKA (reference sequence). The CDR3 region has the DNA TGCGGTGCTAGAGATCCGGGACAGGGTTACAATGAGCAGTTCTTC. Its protein is CGARDPGQGYNEQFF.

This clonotype showed up many times. The V call is TRBV7-9, the J call TRBJ1-1; D gene ambiguous. Looked up from germline, CDR1 is SEHNR and CDR2 is FQNEAQ (reference sequence). CDR3 length: 13 residues. V lost 1 base and J 7 bases, leaving 10 bases between the germline ends. CDR3 sequence (DNA): TGTGCCAGCAGCTTAGTAGGCATAGATGAAGCTTTCTTT. This sequence encodes CASSLVGIDEAFF.

The chain joins TRBV19 to TRBJ2-3; D possibly matches TRBD1 or TRBD2 (6 bases each). This CDR3 comprises 15 residues. The V and J ends lost 6 bases and 4 bases respectively, with 17 bases between them. The germline CDR1 and CDR2 sequences are LNHDA and SQIVND (reference sequence). The CDR3 bases are TGTGCCAGTAGCAAGACTGGGGGGCCGGCAGATACGCAGTATTTT. Its protein product is CASSKTGGPADTQYF.

The table lists this clonotype with a few counts. V usage is TRBV29-1 and J usage is TRBJ2-1; the match to TRBD2 covers 11 bases. CDR3 size: 14 residues. V lost 1 base to trimming and J lost 5 bases; unmatched junction nucleotides: 1. Germline V gene data show CDR1 as SQVTM and CDR2 as ANQGSEA. CDR3 amino acids: CSVEGLAGHNEQFF. CDR3 DNA: TGCAGCGTTGAAGGACTAGCGGGACACAATGAGCAGTTCTTC.

This clonotype was seen at least ten times. V usage is TRBV5-1 and J usage is TRBJ2-3; D is unresolved. This CDR3 region has 14 residues. V was trimmed by 5 bases and J by 4 bases, leaving 14 bases between them. In germline, CDR1 is SGHRS, CDR2 YFSETQ. The CDR3 DNA sequence: TGCGCCAGCAGGTTCGGAGCGCGCTCAGATACGCAGTATTTT. Its protein product is CASRFGARSDTQYF. The entire variable domain, with the rest obtained from reference TRBV5-1 and TRBJ2-3, is as follows: KAGVTQTPRYLIKTRGQQVTLSCSPISGHRSVSWYQQTPGQGLQFLFEYFSETQRNKGNFPGRFSGRQFSNSRSEMNVSTLELGDSALYLCASRFGARSDTQYFGPGTRLTVL.

At least ten counts were recorded for this clonotype. The V and J genes are TRBV13 and TRBJ1-2; D may be TRBD1 (5 bases). The V end was cut by 2 bases, the J end by 8 bases, with 27 bases between. In germline, CDR1 is PRHDT, CDR2 FYEKMQ (reference sequence). The CDR3 totals 18 residues. CDR3 bases: TGTGCCAGCAGCTTATCCCCAGGCAGGGCCCACGGGGGATGGGGCTACACCTTC. Protein sequence: CASSLSPGRAHGGWGYTF.